The 32 T cell receptor beta chains below all came from one sample that was sequenced in a study of CD8 T cells in Susac syndrome. An input of about 0.5 to 1 ug of RNA was subjected to reverse transcription using random hexamers. One entry per CDR3 protein results from TCRdb running MiXCR on the immunoSEQ multiplex PCR reads. The repertoire holds approximately 180,000 distinct CDR3 sequences, with 91% as singletons. Source material: CD4+ T cells from PBMCs. Receptor source: a human donor with Susac syndrome.

The chain joins TRBV7-3 to TRBJ1-5; tentative D call: TRBD1 (5 bases). V was shortened by 5 bases and J by 4 bases, with 9 bases between the two germline ends. The CDR3 is 13 amino acids. CDR1 is SGHTA and CDR2 is FQGTGA in the germline V gene. This CDR3 is CASSRDLNQPQHF. The CDR3 nucleotides read TGTGCCAGCAGCCGGGACCTAAATCAGCCCCAGCATTTT.

The chain links TRBV19 to TRBJ2-1; tentative D call: TRBD1 (6 bases). The CDR3 is made up of 14 amino acids. Trimming stripped 8 bases from V and 5 bases from J, with 16 bases between. The germline CDR1 and CDR2 sequences are LNHDA and SQIVND (reference sequence). The CDR3 here is CASRRGGADNEQFF. As DNA, the CDR3 is TGTGCCAGTCGACGTGGGGGCGCCGACAATGAGCAGTTCTTC. Full variable domain (remainder filled in from reference TRBV19 and TRBJ2-1): DGGITQSPKYLFRKEGQNVTLSCEQNLNHDAMYWYRQDPGQGLRLIYYSQIVNDFQKGDIAEGYSVSREKKESFPLTVTSAQKNPTAFYLCASRRGGADNEQFFGPGTRLTVL.

The chain joins TRBV24-1 to TRBJ2-5; D not certain. Germline V gene data show CDR1 as KGHDR and CDR2 as SFDVKD. The CDR3 length is 13 residues. V was pared by 9 bases and J by 3 bases, with 13 bases between. DNA for the CDR3: TGTGCCACCCCTGACCCAAAGAAAGAGACCCAGTACTTC. Amino acids: CATPDPKKETQYF.

The rearrangement uses TRBV5-1 and TRBJ2-2; no clear D. V was pared by 2 bases and J by 1 base, with 6 bases between. In germline, CDR1 is SGHRS, CDR2 YFSETQ. The CDR3 runs to 14 residues. The CDR3 sequence is CASSFPGNTGELFF. The DNA for the CDR3 is TGCGCCAGCAGCTTCCCGGGGAACACCGGGGAGCTGTTTTTT.

Concerning this clonotype: The germline gene is not matched at one end of the junction; a read error may be the cause. The chain joins TRBV5-5 to TRBJ2-3; 7 nucleotides align to TRBD1. The germline CDR1 and CDR2 sequences are SGHKS and YYEKEE (reference sequence). CDR3 length: 17 residues. The CDR3 protein is CASSLVTGIYSTDTRYF. The CDR3 bases are TGTGCCAGCAGCTTGGTGACAGGGATCTACAGCACAGATACGCGGTATTTT.

The chain carries TRBV6-5 and TRBJ1-1; D call uncertain. Germline assignment: CDR1 MNHEY and CDR2 SVGAGI. V lost 4 bases and J lost 1, with 13 bases in between. The length of the CDR3 is 15 residues. CDR3 in amino acids: CASSWAYDRNTEAFF. DNA of the CDR3: TGTGCCAGCAGTTGGGCCTATGATAGGAACACTGAAGCTTTCTTT.

The gene calls are TRBV27 and TRBJ2-1; tentatively, D is TRBD1 or TRBD2 (6 bases each). Germline CDR1 and CDR2: MNHEY and SMNVEV (reference sequence). The CDR3 is 12 residues long. The V and J ends lost 2 bases and 10 bases respectively, with 9 bases between them. The CDR3 protein is CASSLRGGEQFF. CDR3 in DNA: TGTGCCAGCAGTTTACGAGGGGGGGAGCAGTTCTTC.

In DNA, the CDR3 is TGTGCCAGCAGTTACCCGACAGGGCAAGCAATGAACACCGGGGAGCTGTTTTTT. As protein: CASSYPTGQAMNTGELFF. The gene calls are TRBV6-5 and TRBJ2-2, with 7 bases lining up with TRBD1. The ends lost 2 bases at V and 1 base at J; junction bases unmatched: 10. Germline assignment: CDR1 MNHEY and CDR2 SVGAGI. There are 18 residues in the CDR3.

The rearrangement joins TRBV7-9 to TRBJ2-6; D is ambiguous. The V gene lost 1 base and the J gene lost 2 bases, with 6 bases spanning the gap. This CDR3 contains 15 residues. Germline V gene data show CDR1 as SEHNR and CDR2 as FQNEAQ (reference sequence). CDR3 DNA: TGTGCCAGCAGCTTAGTACCCACTGGGGCCAACGTCCTGACTTTC. It codes for CASSLVPTGANVLTF.

The V gene is TRBV3-1, the J gene TRBJ1-6; D is possibly TRBD1 (6 bases). Trimming cost V 1 base and J 8 bases, with 12 bases left between them. CDR3 length: 15 amino acids. Germline CDR1 and CDR2: LGHDT and YNNKEL (reference sequence). The chain's CDR3 is CASSQGVGADSPLHF. The DNA of the CDR3 is TGTGCCAGCAGCCAAGGGGTGGGGGCGGATTCACCCCTCCACTTT.

Only one count was recorded for this clonotype. The J gene is TRBJ2-3, the V gene TRBV27; 11 bases line up with TRBD2. The junction had 8 bases not matched to a gene; V was cut back by 7 bases and J by 2 bases. This CDR3 spans 16 amino acids. Germline lookup yields CDR1 MNHEY and CDR2 SMNVEV (reference sequence). CDR3: CASNKRLAGYTDTQYF. The DNA for the CDR3 is TGTGCCAGCAATAAAAGACTAGCGGGGTACACAGATACGCAGTATTTT.

The chain links TRBV7-8 to TRBJ2-6; 8 positions match TRBD1. Per the germline V gene, CDR1 is SGHVS and CDR2 is FQNEAQ. V lost 5 bases to trimming and J lost 2 bases; unmatched junction nucleotides: 5. This CDR3 region has 16 residues. CDR3 amino acids: CASSPRQGTGANVLTF. CDR3 sequence (DNA): TGTGCCAGCAGCCCCCGACAGGGGACTGGGGCCAACGTCCTGACTTTC.

The CDR3 region is CASSLARGGLGRRETQYF. In DNA form, the CDR3 reads TGTGCCAGCAGCTTAGCTCGTGGGGGACTAGGGAGGCGAGAGACCCAGTACTTC. The chain combines TRBV5-6 with TRBJ2-5; 8 bases are a match to TRBD2. V shed 2 bases, J shed 4 bases, and the junction held 16 bases outside the gene matches. Germline CDR1 is SGHDT and CDR2 is YYEEEE. The CDR3 has 18 residues.

The chain recombines TRBV20-1 with TRBJ1-1, with D tentatively TRBD1 (5 bases). Between the trimmed V and J ends, which lost 6 bases and 4 bases, there was a span of 18 bases. The CDR3 extends over 14 amino acids. In germline, CDR1 is DFQATT, CDR2 SNEGSKA (reference sequence). The CDR3 loop is CSATKGQDGTEAFF. Written as DNA, the CDR3 is TGCAGTGCAACTAAAGGACAAGACGGCACTGAAGCTTTCTTT.

This clonotype appeared a single time. The gene calls are TRBV7-6 and TRBJ2-5; D is uncertain. Trimming took 5 bases from V and 4 from J, leaving 14 bases between them. Germline V gives CDR1 SGHVS, CDR2 FNYEAQ. CDR3 length: 14 residues. Written as DNA, the CDR3 is TGTGCCAGCAGCACCTGGACGGGTATAGAGACCCAGTACTTC. This translates into CASSTWTGIETQYF.

The chain has TRBV6-2 or TRBV6-3 and TRBJ2-1; D not certain. The V end lost 6 bases, the J end lost 5 bases, and 8 bases lay between the germline ends. Germline V gene data show CDR1 as MNHEY and CDR2 as SVGEGT. The CDR3 sequence is 12 residues long. The CDR3 loop reads CASRILDNEQFF. Written as DNA, the CDR3 is TGTGCCAGCAGAATCCTTGACAATGAGCAGTTCTTC.

The chain recombines TRBV2 with TRBJ2-7, with D uncertain. V was cut by 4 bases and J by 7 bases, with 8 bases left in between. The germline gives CDR1 SNHLY, CDR2 FYNNEI. CDR3 length: 11 amino acids. CDR3 sequence (DNA): TGTGCCAGCAGTGCCGGATTTGAGCAGTACTTC. This sequence encodes CASSAGFEQYF.

This rearrangement joins TRBV7-8 to TRBJ1-2; D remains ambiguous. Trimming cost V 1 base and J 1 base, with 10 bases left between them. Germline V gives CDR1 SGHVS, CDR2 FQNEAQ. This CDR3 is built from 15 residues. The CDR3 here is CASSLEPGYNYGYTF. CDR3 DNA sequence: TGTGCCAGCAGCTTAGAGCCAGGTTATAACTATGGCTACACCTTC.

This sequence joins TRBV7-9 and TRBJ1-1; D not resolved. Germline V CDR1 and CDR2: SEHNR, FQNEAQ (reference sequence). V was pared by 2 bases and J by 0 bases, with 7 bases between. This CDR3 is built from 14 residues. CDR3 sequence: CASSLNILNTEAFF. CDR3 DNA: TGTGCCAGCAGCTTAAACATATTGAACACTGAAGCTTTCTTT.

This clonotype showed up just a few times. This rearrangement joins TRBV28 to TRBJ2-5; D gene uncertain. Germline CDR1 is MDHEN and CDR2 is SYDVKM. Between the trimmed V and J ends, which lost 4 bases and 5 bases, there was a span of 5 bases. This CDR3 region has 11 residues. The DNA for the CDR3 is TGTGCCAGCAGTTCCGTGGAGACCCAGTACTTC. Translation: CASSSVETQYF.

This chain links TRBV5-1 with TRBJ1-2; unclear D gene. Trimming removed 2 bases at V and 8 bases at J, with 10 bases between. This CDR3 contains 12 residues. CDR1 and CDR2 from the germline V gene are SGHRS and YFSETQ. The CDR3 coding sequence is TGCGCCAGCAGCTTCGTGATTTGGGGCTACACCTTC. This gives the protein CASSFVIWGYTF.

This rearrangement joins TRBV3-1 to TRBJ1-2, with D uncertain. This CDR3 comprises 15 residues. V lost 4 bases and J lost 7, with 19 bases in between. CDR1 is LGHDT, CDR2 YNNKEL, per germline (reference sequence). DNA for the CDR3: TGTGCCAGCAGCCCCTTGAGAGGCAGGCATGCTGGCTACACCTTC. It yields the protein CASSPLRGRHAGYTF.

This clonotype was seen only once. One end of the junction fails to match germline, which may point to a read error. The CDR3 region has the DNA TGTGCTAGCAGCTTATCCAGGGGTAGCAACGAGCAGTACTTC. Protein product: CASSLSRGSNEQYF. The chain carries TRBV7-7 and TRBJ2-7, with D possibly being TRBD1 (6 bases). Per the germline V gene, CDR1 is SSHAT and CDR2 is FNYEAQ (reference sequence). The CDR3 length is 14 residues.

V usage is TRBV5-1 and J usage is TRBJ2-5; tentative D call: TRBD1 (6 bases). Trimming took off 3 bases at V and 2 bases at J, with 17 bases between the two ends. CDR3 length: 16 amino acids. Germline CDR1 and CDR2: SGHRS and YFSETQ. The DNA of the CDR3 is TGCGCCAGCAGCTGGACCCGGACAGTCAGACAAGAGACCCAGTACTTC. Protein product: CASSWTRTVRQETQYF.

The chain employs TRBV27 and TRBJ1-1; D is perhaps TRBD1 (5 bases). V was clipped by 6 bases and J by 0 bases, with 14 bases between them. The CDR3 is made up of 15 amino acids. Looked up from germline, CDR1 is MNHEY and CDR2 is SMNVEV (reference sequence). The CDR3 DNA is TGTGCCAGCAGCTGGGGGATCGGGATGAACACTGAAGCTTTCTTT. Translating gives CASSWGIGMNTEAFF.

J is TRBJ2-1 and V is TRBV7-3; D not certain. The CDR3 is 13 amino acids. The germline V gene has CDR1 SGHTA and CDR2 FQGTGA. The V and J ends lost 1 base and 8 bases respectively, with 9 bases between them. For the CDR3, the DNA is TGTGCCAGCAGCTTAAAGTTAGCAGATGAGCAGTTCTTC. Its translation: CASSLKLADEQFF.

V is TRBV2 and J is TRBJ2-1; 7 bases are a match to TRBD2. The germline V gene has CDR1 SNHLY and CDR2 FYNNEI. This CDR3 spans 21 amino acids. V dropped 7 bases and J dropped 0; count of bases not matched to a gene: 24. The CDR3 region is CASKSLKLEGGGSLSYNEQFF. The CDR3 DNA follows: TGTGCCAGCAAGTCCCTTAAACTAGAAGGCGGGGGATCCCTCTCCTACAATGAGCAGTTCTTC.

The genes are TRBV5-6 and TRBJ2-7, with no clear D. Per germline, CDR1 SGHDT and CDR2 YYEEEE. This CDR3 region has 17 residues. Trimming took 1 base from V and 1 from J, leaving 18 bases between them. The DNA for the CDR3 is TGTGCCAGCAGCTTGTGGGATAGCTATAGTAGGTCCTACGAGCAGTACTTC. Its protein is CASSLWDSYSRSYEQYF.

This chain connects TRBV12-3 or TRBV12-4 to TRBJ1-5, with TRBD1 as a possible D gene (6 bases). The CDR3 runs 13 residues. V was clipped by 3 bases and J by 7 bases, with 10 bases between them. CDR3 region: CASSFTGQQPQHF. For the CDR3, the DNA is TGTGCCAGCAGTTTCACAGGGCAACAGCCCCAGCATTTT.

In this sample, this clonotype turned up once. This sequence joins TRBV19 and TRBJ2-5, with 7 bases matching TRBD1. CDR1 is LNHDA, CDR2 SQIVND, per germline (reference sequence). This CDR3 is built from 15 residues. The V gene end was trimmed by 6 bases and the J gene end by 5 bases; junction bases not matched to a gene: 12. DNA of the CDR3: TGTGCCAGTAGCCAGTACAGGGGTGGACGGGAGACCCAGTACTTC. Amino acids: CASSQYRGGRETQYF. Filled out from reference TRBV19 and TRBJ2-5, the complete variable domain reads DGGITQSPKYLFRKEGQNVTLSCEQNLNHDAMYWYRQDPGQGLRLIYYSQIVNDFQKGDIAEGYSVSREKKESFPLTVTSAQKNPTAFYLCASSQYRGGRETQYFGPGTRLLVL.

This chain links TRBV28 with TRBJ2-5; D perhaps matches TRBD1 (5 bases). This CDR3 has 15 residues. The V gene's germline CDR1 is MDHEN and CDR2 SYDVKM. V lost 7 bases and J 2 bases, leaving 17 bases between the germline ends. The CDR3 here is CASTLGAEPQETQYF. Here the CDR3 DNA reads TGTGCCAGCACCCTAGGGGCTGAGCCGCAAGAGACCCAGTACTTC.

The chain is built from TRBV2 and TRBJ2-1, with 8 bases lining up with TRBD1. Per germline, CDR1 SNHLY and CDR2 FYNNEI. The CDR3 has 13 residues. V lost 8 bases, J lost 4 bases, and 4 bases stayed unmatched. The CDR3 sequence: CASVDRAYNEQFF. CDR3 bases: TGTGCCAGCGTGGACAGGGCTTACAATGAGCAGTTCTTC.